A single sample gave rise to the 32 T cell receptor beta chains below, sequenced in a study of a mutant IDH1 vaccine in newly diagnosed glioma. Clones were sequenced by immunoSEQ multiplex PCR, and TCRdb holds only the in-frame ones, with some missing. The sample lists about 38,000 clones; around 80% were seen once. Time point: baseline, week 1 (first vaccination visit). Noted treatment: pre-vaccination baseline after standard-of-care therapy. The sample in question was PBMCs, obtained from a glioma patient treated with radiotherapy, temozolomide or both. These receptors were taken from a man aged 35-49 years with glioma. Some clones in this sample may be carry-over from other donors' samples.

V usage is TRBV7-9 and J usage is TRBJ1-5, with D uncertain. Germline CDR1 is SEHNR and CDR2 is FQNEAQ (reference sequence). This CDR3 has 15 amino acids. V was pared by 3 bases and J by 9 bases, with 18 bases between. The DNA for the CDR3 is TGTGCCAGCAGCTTTGGAATGGGAATTAGAGGGCCCCAGCATTTT. It yields the protein CASSFGMGIRGPQHF. The variable domain in full, completed from reference TRBV7-9 and TRBJ1-5, reads DTGVSQNPRHKITKRGQNVTFRCDPISEHNRLYWYRQTLGQGPEFLTYFQNEAQLEKSRLLSDRFSAERPKGSFSTLEIQRTEQGDSAMYLCASSFGMGIRGPQHFGDGTRLSIL.

J is TRBJ1-1 and V is TRBV14, with 10 positions matching TRBD1. The germline V gene has CDR1 SGHDN and CDR2 FVKESK. With 6 bases clipped from V and 3 bases from J, the junction kept 10 bases outside the gene matches. The CDR3 sequence is 16 residues long. The CDR3 DNA follows: TGTGCCAGCAGTCTTCTGACAGGGGGCAGTCACACTGAAGCTTTCTTT. Its protein product is CASSLLTGGSHTEAFF.

This chain joins TRBV5-6 and TRBJ1-2, with D tentatively TRBD1 (6 bases). CDR1 and CDR2 (germline): SGHDT, YYEEEE. The germline V and J ends were trimmed by 4 bases and 7 bases, with 11 bases remaining between them. This CDR3 comprises 12 residues. The CDR3 protein is CASSPGGAGYTF. The CDR3 DNA reads as TGTGCCAGCAGCCCCGGGGGGGCTGGCTACACCTTC. Full variable domain (outside the CDR3, taken from reference TRBV5-6 and TRBJ1-2): DAGVTQSPTHLIKTRGQQVTLRCSPKSGHDTVSWYQQALGQGPQFIFQYYEEEERQRGNFPDRFSGHQFPNYSSELNVNALLLGDSALYLCASSPGGAGYTFGSGTRLTVV.

V gene TRBV5-1 combines with J gene TRBJ2-7; D uncertain. CDR1 is SGHRS, CDR2 YFSETQ, per germline. This CDR3 region has 13 residues. V was cut by 0 bases and J by 2 bases, with 6 bases left in between. The CDR3 here is CASSLAATYEQYF. The CDR3 region has the DNA TGCGCCAGCAGCTTGGCAGCCACCTACGAGCAGTACTTC.

The V call is TRBV6-5, the J call TRBJ1-5, with a tentative D call TRBD1 (5 bases). From germline, CDR1 is MNHEY and CDR2 SVGAGI. The CDR3 runs 15 residues. Trimming left V 5 bases short and J 5 bases short, with 16 bases between. This chain's CDR3 is CASSALVRGDQPQHF. The CDR3 nucleotides are TGTGCCAGCAGTGCCCTCGTGAGGGGAGATCAGCCCCAGCATTTT.

The chain joins TRBV7-2 to TRBJ1-5, with 7 nucleotides matching TRBD1. Looked up from germline, CDR1 is SGHTA and CDR2 is FQGNSA. The CDR3 is made up of 16 amino acids. The junction had 6 bases not matched to a gene; V was cut back by 4 bases and J by 0 bases. The CDR3, as DNA: TGTGCCAGCAGCTGGGACAGTTCGATTAGCAATCAGCCCCAGCATTTT. Translated, it gives CASSWDSSISNQPQHF. The variable domain in full, with the rest retrieved from reference TRBV7-2 and TRBJ1-5, is GAGVSQSPSNKVTEKGKDVELRCDPISGHTALYWYRQSLGQGLEFLIYFQGNSAPDKSGLPSDRFSAERTGGSVSTLTIQRTQQEDSAVYLCASSWDSSISNQPQHFGDGTRLSIL.

Sample share makes this clone medium-sized. The chain links TRBV15 to TRBJ2-3; TRBD2 agrees at 8 bases. The CDR3 sequence is 17 residues long. Trimming removed 0 bases from V and 2 bases from J; junction bases left unmatched: 7. Germline V CDR1 and CDR2: LNHNV, YYDKDF (reference sequence). For the CDR3, the DNA is TGTGCCACCAGCAGAGAAAGGCGGGGGGCCCTCACAGATACGCAGTATTTT. Amino acids: CATSRERRGALTDTQYF. The variable domain in full, completed from reference TRBV15 and TRBJ2-3, reads DAMVIQNPRYQVTQFGKPVTLSCSQTLNHNVMYWYQQKSSQAPKLLFHYYDKDFNNEADTPDNFQSRRPNTSFCFLDIRSPGLGDTAMYLCATSRERRGALTDTQYFGPGTRLTVL.

The chain employs TRBV19 and TRBJ1-6; D is uncertain. CDR1 is LNHDA and CDR2 is SQIVND in the germline V gene (reference sequence). The CDR3 extends over 14 amino acids. V dropped 11 bases and J dropped 4 bases, with 15 bases sitting between them. The CDR3 DNA is TGTGCCTCGAGACCTCCCCTGTATAATTCACCCCTCCACTTT. Protein: CASRPPLYNSPLHF.

J is TRBJ1-1 and V is TRBV5-1, with TRBD1 matching over 9 bases. CDR1 SGHRS and CDR2 YFSETQ come from the germline V gene. V was clipped by 4 bases and J by 0 bases; unmatched bases: 7. The CDR3 is 16 residues long. In nucleotides, the CDR3 is TGCGCCAGCAGCCCGGACAGGGGCCGCCTGAACACTGAAGCTTTCTTT. Translated, it gives CASSPDRGRLNTEAFF. Full variable domain (outside the CDR3, taken from reference TRBV5-1 and TRBJ1-1): KAGVTQTPRYLIKTRGQQVTLSCSPISGHRSVSWYQQTPGQGLQFLFEYFSETQRNKGNFPGRFSGRQFSNSRSEMNVSTLELGDSALYLCASSPDRGRLNTEAFFGQGTRLTVV.

The V and J genes are TRBV19 and TRBJ1-1; 9 nucleotides align to TRBD1. This CDR3 has 15 amino acids. Germline V gene sequence: CDR1 LNHDA, CDR2 SQIVND (reference sequence). J lost 4 bases, V lost 3 bases, and 6 bases had no gene match. CDR3 protein: CASSISGTGSTEAFF. Written as DNA, the CDR3 is TGTGCCAGTAGTATCTCCGGGACAGGGTCCACTGAAGCTTTCTTT. The whole variable domain, remainder taken from reference TRBV19 and TRBJ1-1, is DGGITQSPKYLFRKEGQNVTLSCEQNLNHDAMYWYRQDPGQGLRLIYYSQIVNDFQKGDIAEGYSVSREKKESFPLTVTSAQKNPTAFYLCASSISGTGSTEAFFGQGTRLTVV.

The chain recombines TRBV6-5 with TRBJ1-2; 8 bases map to TRBD1. The germline CDR1 and CDR2 sequences are MNHEY and SVGAGI. This CDR3 region has 15 residues. The junction had 9 bases not matched to a gene; V was cut back by 6 bases and J by 3 bases. The CDR3 spells CASSRVGQGDYGYTF. CDR3 nucleotides: TGTGCCAGCAGCCGAGTCGGACAGGGCGACTATGGCTACACCTTC.

The chain carries TRBV27 and TRBJ2-3, with TRBD1 as a possible D gene (6 bases). Germline CDR1 MNHEY, CDR2 SMNVEV (reference sequence). The V and J ends lost 5 bases and 2 bases respectively, with 14 bases between them. The length of the CDR3 is 15 residues. DNA for the CDR3: TGTGCCAGCAGTCCGTGGACAGACCACACAGATACGCAGTATTTT. Translated: CASSPWTDHTDTQYF.

V and J are TRBV13 and TRBJ2-7; 7 nucleotides line up with TRBD1. Germline values: CDR1 PRHDT, CDR2 FYEKMQ (reference sequence). The CDR3 extends over 15 amino acids. J was trimmed by 3 bases and V by 5 bases; bases with no gene match: 10. This chain's CDR3 is CASSPRQGRDYEQYF. The CDR3 nucleotides read TGTGCCAGCAGCCCACGACAGGGTAGAGACTACGAGCAGTACTTC.

The chain employs TRBV29-1 and TRBJ2-7, with D perhaps given as TRBD1 or TRBD2 (5 bases each). The CDR3 contains 12 residues. Trimming removed 4 bases from V and 3 bases from J, with 10 bases in between. Germline CDR1 and CDR2: SQVTM and ANQGSEA. CDR3 bases: TGCAGCGTTGGGGGGATAAACTACGAGCAGTACTTC. Its protein is CSVGGINYEQYF.

In this sample, this clone is medium-sized. The rearrangement links TRBV11-2 to TRBJ1-2, with D possibly matching TRBD1 (5 bases). Trimming took off 3 bases at V and 8 bases at J, with 16 bases between the two ends. Germline CDR1 and CDR2: SGHAT and FQNNGV. This CDR3 region has 14 residues. The CDR3 reads CASSFFRGVEGYTF. In nucleotides, the CDR3 is TGTGCCAGCAGCTTCTTTCGGGGGGTCGAGGGCTACACCTTC.

This clone was observed a few times. The V call is TRBV5-4, the J call TRBJ1-6; D gene uncertain. Germline CDR1 reads SGHNT; CDR2 reads YYREEE (reference sequence). Trimming shortened V by 4 bases and J by 0 bases, and 14 bases separated the two germline ends. The CDR3 contains 17 residues. Here the CDR3 DNA reads TGTGCCAGCAGCCTAGGAGGATCGAGCTCCTATAATTCACCCCTCCACTTT. Its protein is CASSLGGSSSYNSPLHF.

This chain connects TRBV5-1 to TRBJ1-1, with 10 bases lining up with TRBD1. V trimming: 4 bases; J trimming: 5 bases; junction bases outside the gene matches: 8. The V gene's germline CDR1 is SGHRS and CDR2 YFSETQ. This CDR3 is 15 amino acids long. The CDR3: CASSPPGTGETEAFF. The CDR3 DNA is TGCGCCAGCAGCCCACCCGGGACAGGGGAAACTGAAGCTTTCTTT.

The genes are TRBV9 and TRBJ1-1; D is ambiguous. This CDR3 contains 12 residues. Germline lookup yields CDR1 SGDLS and CDR2 YYNGEE. The germline V and J ends were trimmed by 5 bases and 4 bases, with 9 bases remaining between them. This CDR3 reads CASSRVTTEAFF. The CDR3 DNA reads TGTGCCAGCAGTCGTGTCACCACTGAAGCTTTCTTT.

The chain couples TRBV18 to TRBJ2-5; D not certain. The CDR3 is 13 amino acids. Between the trimmed V and J ends, which lost 8 bases and 5 bases, there was a span of 15 bases. Germline CDR1 reads KGHSH; CDR2 reads LQKENI. The CDR3 here is CASTRTDRETQYF. In DNA form, the CDR3 reads TGTGCCAGCACCCGGACCGATCGGGAGACCCAGTACTTC.

V gene TRBV10-2 combines with J gene TRBJ2-3; D gene unclear. V lost 4 bases and J 6 bases, leaving 8 bases between the germline ends. The CDR3 is made up of 12 amino acids. The germline V gene encodes CDR1 WSHSY and CDR2 SAAADI. Here the CDR3 reads CASSVGLDTQYF. CDR3 DNA sequence: TGCGCCAGCAGTGTAGGCCTGGATACGCAGTATTTT.

The chain has TRBV2 and TRBJ2-7; 9 positions match TRBD1. CDR1 SNHLY and CDR2 FYNNEI come from the germline V gene. The CDR3 has 13 amino acids. Trimming took 7 bases from V and 3 from J; bases not matched to a gene: 4. The DNA for the CDR3 is TGTGCCAGCACTCCGGACAGGGGCTACGAGCAGTACTTC. It is translated as CASTPDRGYEQYF.

This chain joins TRBV30 and TRBJ2-5; 7 nucleotides align to TRBD1. The V and J ends lost 2 bases and 13 bases, in that order; junction bases with no gene match: 10. The CDR3 contains 12 residues. The germline gives CDR1 GTSNPN, CDR2 SVGIG (reference sequence). The CDR3 here is CAWSTGAQVVYF. CDR3 sequence (DNA): TGTGCCTGGAGTACAGGGGCTCAGGTGGTGTACTTC. The full variable domain, completed using reference TRBV30 and TRBJ2-5, is SQTIHQWPATLVQPVGSPLSLECTVEGTSNPNLYWYRQAAGRGLQLLFYSVGIGQISSEVPQNLSASRPQDRQFILSSKKLLLSDSGFYLCAWSTGAQVVYFGPGTRLLVL.

This clone was seen only once. J is TRBJ2-2 and V is TRBV13; 10 positions agree with TRBD1. V was pared by 5 bases and J by 5 bases, with 8 bases of the junction left unmatched. Germline lookup yields CDR1 PRHDT and CDR2 FYEKMQ (reference sequence). The CDR3 covers 16 residues. CDR3 sequence: CASSEEGQGWTGELFF. The CDR3 DNA is TGTGCCAGCAGCGAAGAGGGACAGGGGTGGACCGGGGAGCTGTTTTTT.

This sequence joins TRBV30 and TRBJ2-7; TRBD1 matches 7 bases. Germline CDR1 GTSNPN, CDR2 SVGIG (reference sequence). The CDR3 runs to 14 residues. Trimming at V came to 0 bases and at J to 7 bases, leaving 9 bases not matched to a gene. The CDR3 sequence: CAWSVYRGHGEQYF. CDR3 sequence (DNA): TGTGCCTGGAGTGTATACAGGGGTCATGGGGAGCAGTACTTC.

Relative to its sample, this clone is medium-sized (0.01 to 0.1%). The chain is built from TRBV27 and TRBJ1-5; possibly TRBD1 for D (5 bases). CDR3 length: 14 amino acids. V lost 6 bases to trimming and J lost 0 bases, with 9 bases between them. CDR1 and CDR2 (germline): MNHEY, SMNVEV (reference sequence). The CDR3 reads CASSRTLSNQPQHF. The CDR3 coding sequence is TGTGCCAGCAGCCGGACACTTAGCAATCAGCCCCAGCATTTT.

This clone was recorded a few times. In DNA, the CDR3 is TGCACCAGCAGCCAAGAACGGGGGAGGCCCCAGCCCCAGCATTTT. It codes for CTSSQERGRPQPQHF. V gene TRBV1 combines with J gene TRBJ1-5. TRBV1 constitutes a pseudogene. This CDR3 has 15 amino acids.

The rearrangement links TRBV7-8 to TRBJ2-5; no definite D call. Germline loops: CDR1 SGHVS, CDR2 FQNEAQ. The CDR3 runs to 13 residues. V lost 5 bases, J lost 2 bases, and 9 bases lay in between. CDR3 residues: CASSLPEQETQYF. In nucleotides, the CDR3 is TGTGCCAGCAGCCTGCCAGAGCAAGAGACCCAGTACTTC.

This clone was detected once. V is TRBV29-1 and J is TRBJ1-5, with 12 nucleotides matching TRBD1. Germline V lookup: CDR1 SQVTM, CDR2 ANQGSEA. The CDR3 runs 14 residues. The V and J ends lost 6 bases and 7 bases, in that order; junction bases with no gene match: 7. Here the CDR3 reads CSVAGQGAWQPQHF. The CDR3 DNA sequence: TGCAGCGTGGCGGGACAGGGGGCTTGGCAGCCCCAGCATTTT.

The gene calls are TRBV28 and TRBJ1-1, with unresolved D. Germline lookup yields CDR1 MDHEN and CDR2 SYDVKM. V lost 7 bases and J 4 bases, leaving 16 bases between the germline ends. This CDR3 spans 14 amino acids. DNA of the CDR3: TGTGCCAGCATGTATGTAGGTGAGGCCACTGAAGCTTTCTTT. Residues: CASMYVGEATEAFF.

This clone was observed a single time. The genes are TRBV7-8 and TRBJ2-7; TRBD1 matches at 7 bases. Germline V gives CDR1 SGHVS, CDR2 FQNEAQ. The J segment lost 6 bases and the V segment lost 1 base, leaving 6 bases of the junction unmatched. The CDR3 contains 14 residues. The CDR3 loop reads CASSLGGQTGEQYF. The CDR3, as DNA: TGTGCCAGCAGCTTAGGGGGACAGACAGGCGAGCAGTACTTC.

This chain links TRBV2 with TRBJ2-5; 8 bases are shared with TRBD1. Germline-derived CDR1 and CDR2 are SNHLY and FYNNEI. This CDR3 region has 15 residues. V lost 9 bases to trimming and J lost 5 bases; unmatched junction nucleotides: 14. CDR3 sequence: CASALQGGRSETQYF. CDR3 DNA: TGTGCCAGTGCACTACAGGGGGGCAGGAGTGAGACCCAGTACTTC.

V usage is TRBV6-5 and J usage is TRBJ1-2; D is uncertain. Trimming shortened V by 4 bases and J by 4 bases, and 10 bases separated the two germline ends. Germline CDR1 is MNHEY and CDR2 is SVGAGI. CDR3 length: 13 amino acids. The CDR3 DNA follows: TGTGCCAGCAGTTCCTCGGGGTTCTATGGCTACACCTTC. Translated: CASSSSGFYGYTF.